This record covers a single T cell receptor beta chain. This sample is drawn from a study of identifying expanded T cells in peripheral blood. Here immunoSEQ multiplex PCR was the method, and the copy in TCRdb shows in-frame clones only, minus some. Of 80,000 to 90,000 clones listed, 70% to 90% are singletons. Germline V gene sequence: CDR1 SGHAT, CDR2 FQNNGV. This CDR3 contains 14 residues. Between the trimmed V and J ends, which lost 4 bases and 0 bases, there was a span of 10 bases. The chain combines TRBV11-2 with TRBJ2-7; maybe TRBD1 (6 bases). Sequencing was performed on blood. This sequence originates from a person aged 18 to 70 in good health. The CDR3 bases are TGTGCCAGCAGCTCACAGGGAAGCTCCTACGAGCAGTACTTC. This sequence encodes CASSSQGSSYEQYF.